Each of the 29 T cell receptor beta chains below was sequenced from the same sample in a study of T-cell reconstitution after alpha-beta-depleted transplantation in children. Unique molecular identifiers were used in preparing the TCRbeta library. A single record per CDR3 protein comes from TCRdb applying MiXCR to the PCR reads. The sample includes 500,000 to 750,000 distinct CDR3 sequences, 10% to 15% of them seen just once. Sequencing was performed on PBMCs, mostly from graft donor cells, taken 360 days after TCRalphabeta/CD19-depleted stem cell transplant. The receptors derive from a male patient under 18 who had a stem cell transplant for acute myeloid leukemia, so the T cells may come from the graft donor.

The chain uses TRBV12-3 or TRBV12-4 and TRBJ2-3; TRBD2 matches at 9 bases. J gave up 2 bases and V 6 bases, and 21 bases lay outside the gene matches. This CDR3 region has 20 residues. CDR3 residues: CASSRLVFGGRDTFTDTQYF. In DNA, the CDR3 is TGTGCCAGCAGCCGACTTGTTTTTGGCGGGAGGGATACTTTCACAGATACGCAGTATTTT.

This clonotype occurred many times. The chain employs TRBV11-2 and TRBJ2-2; the D gene is possibly TRBD1 (5 bases). The CDR3 totals 13 residues. The germline V and J ends were trimmed by 5 bases and 7 bases, with 11 bases remaining between them. Germline V gene lookup returns CDR1 SGHAT and CDR2 FQNNGV. The CDR3 DNA reads TGTGCCAGCAGCCGCCCGACAGTCGGGGAGCTGTTTTTT. It specifies CASSRPTVGELFF.

J is TRBJ2-1 and V is TRBV9; weak D call: TRBD2 (6 bases). The germline CDR1 and CDR2 sequences are SGDLS and YYNGEE. This CDR3 contains 14 residues. V was shortened by 0 bases and J by 3 bases, with 7 bases between the two germline ends. Here the CDR3 reads CASSVVTSYNEQFF. In DNA form, the CDR3 reads TGTGCCAGCAGCGTAGTGACTAGCTACAATGAGCAGTTCTTC.

In this sample, this clonotype turned up a few times. This sequence joins TRBV7-2 and TRBJ2-1; 8 bases align to TRBD2. CDR3 length equals 16 residues. Germline V gives CDR1 SGHTA, CDR2 FQGNSA. V was pared by 1 base and J by 6 bases, with 8 bases of the junction left unmatched. Here the CDR3 reads CASSLGGLARSNEQFF. CDR3 in DNA: TGTGCCAGCAGCTTAGGTGGACTAGCTCGGAGCAATGAGCAGTTCTTC.

This clonotype was recorded many times. The CDR3 spells CASSFLAESEQYF. For the CDR3, the DNA is TGTGCCAGCAGCTTCCTAGCGGAGTCGGAGCAGTACTTC. The chain is built from TRBV7-2 and TRBJ2-7, with 7 bases matching TRBD2. The V and J ends lost 3 bases and 7 bases, in that order; junction bases with no gene match: 6. The CDR3 totals 13 residues. Germline CDR1 SGHTA, CDR2 FQGNSA. The full variable domain, with the rest looked up from reference TRBV7-2 and TRBJ2-7, is GAGVSQSPSNKVTEKGKDVELRCDPISGHTALYWYRQSLGQGLEFLIYFQGNSAPDKSGLPSDRFSAERTGGSVSTLTIQRTQQEDSAVYLCASSFLAESEQYFGPGTRLTVT.

This clonotype was counted between two and nine times. The chain joins TRBV29-1 to TRBJ2-7, with no clear D. Germline V lookup: CDR1 SQVTM, CDR2 ANQGSEA. The CDR3 has 10 amino acids. The V and J ends lost 6 bases and 3 bases respectively, with 6 bases between them. CDR3 region: CSVSNYEQYF. Written as DNA, the CDR3 is TGCAGCGTCTCAAACTACGAGCAGTACTTC.

The V and J genes are TRBV29-1 and TRBJ1-4; D is possibly TRBD1 (5 bases). The CDR3 extends over 14 amino acids. Germline V gene sequence: CDR1 SQVTM, CDR2 ANQGSEA. V lost 0 bases to trimming and J lost 7 bases, with 12 bases between them. The CDR3 reads CSVEDGQGIEKLFF. In DNA, the CDR3 is TGCAGCGTTGAAGATGGGCAGGGCATTGAAAAACTGTTTTTT.

This clonotype came up many times. The V call is TRBV9, the J call TRBJ2-3; D may correspond to TRBD1 or TRBD2 (5 bases each). CDR3 length equals 15 residues. Germline CDR1 SGDLS, CDR2 YYNGEE. V shed 0 bases and J shed 2 bases, with 10 bases lying between them. This CDR3 is CASSVARGYTDTQYF. CDR3 sequence (DNA): TGTGCCAGCAGCGTAGCTCGGGGCTACACAGATACGCAGTATTTT.

The chain uses TRBV20-1 and TRBJ2-2; D uncertain. The CDR3 runs to 14 residues. CDR1 and CDR2 (germline): DFQATT, SNEGSKA (reference sequence). V lost 2 bases and J lost 5, with 12 bases in between. The CDR3 DNA is TGCAGTGCTAGATTCGGCCGAGGAACCGGGGAGCTGTTTTTT. Translation gives CSARFGRGTGELFF.

This clonotype has only a few counts. The rearrangement links TRBV20-1 to TRBJ2-6, with 11 bases lining up with TRBD2. The V gene's germline CDR1 is DFQATT and CDR2 SNEGSKA (reference sequence). J gave up 0 bases and V 4 bases, and 5 bases lay outside the gene matches. The length of the CDR3 is 17 residues. The DNA of the CDR3 is TGCAGTGCTATAGGACTAGCGGGTTTCTCTGGGGCCAACGTCCTGACTTTC. Amino acids: CSAIGLAGFSGANVLTF.

In this sample, this clonotype turned up many times. The chain recombines TRBV28 with TRBJ1-4, with 7 nucleotides matching TRBD1. The CDR3 extends over 15 amino acids. With V trimmed by 6 bases and J by 7 bases, 11 bases remained unmatched. Looked up from germline, CDR1 is MDHEN and CDR2 is SYDVKM. CDR3 loop: CASRWAGQGVEKLFF. As DNA, the CDR3 is TGTGCCAGCAGATGGGCCGGGCAGGGGGTTGAAAAACTGTTTTTT.

This chain connects TRBV10-3 to TRBJ2-3; D is perhaps TRBD2 (5 bases). Trimming took off 6 bases at V and 3 bases at J, with 7 bases between the two ends. Per the germline V gene, CDR1 is ENHRY and CDR2 is SYGVKD. CDR3 size: 12 residues. The CDR3 DNA sequence: TGTGCCATCAGAGGACTTACAGATACGCAGTATTTT. This gives the protein CAIRGLTDTQYF.

This clonotype was recorded at least ten times. The chain employs TRBV7-9 and TRBJ2-1; D gene unclear. The CDR3 sequence is 13 residues long. Germline V lookup: CDR1 SEHNR, CDR2 FQNEAQ (reference sequence). V lost 4 bases to trimming and J lost 5 bases, with 9 bases between them. Here the CDR3 reads CASSSKGHNEQFF. The CDR3 coding sequence is TGTGCCAGCAGCTCTAAGGGCCACAATGAGCAGTTCTTC.

A few counts support this clonotype. V and J are TRBV20-1 and TRBJ1-2; a weak D match, TRBD1 (5 bases). Germline CDR1 and CDR2: DFQATT and SNEGSKA (reference sequence). There are 12 residues in the CDR3. With 0 bases removed from V and 12 bases from J, the gap between germline ends came to 14 bases. The DNA of the CDR3 is TGCAGTGCTAGAGATCCGGCAGGGAAGGACACCTTC. This codes for CSARDPAGKDTF.

The chain joins TRBV29-1 to TRBJ2-3; weak D call: TRBD2 (6 bases). The CDR3 sequence is 13 residues long. Trimming stripped 4 bases from V and 0 bases from J, with 8 bases between. Germline V gene lookup returns CDR1 SQVTM and CDR2 ANQGSEA. The CDR3 is CSVVSGSTDTQYF. CDR3 nucleotides: TGCAGCGTTGTAAGCGGGAGCACAGATACGCAGTATTTT.

This clonotype was detected a few times. The chain couples TRBV29-1 to TRBJ2-3, with D hard to call. CDR3 length: 13 residues. Trimming shortened V by 8 bases and J by 3 bases, and 15 bases separated the two germline ends. The germline gives CDR1 SQVTM, CDR2 ANQGSEA. In nucleotides, the CDR3 is TGCAGCCTTAGAGTTGTGGCAACAGATACGCAGTATTTT. As protein: CSLRVVATDTQYF.

This clonotype was picked up many times. The chain joins TRBV12-3 or TRBV12-4 to TRBJ2-3; 7 bases are a match to TRBD2. This CDR3 comprises 14 residues. With 5 bases clipped from V and 2 bases from J, the junction kept 4 bases outside the gene matches. CDR3 coding DNA: TGTGCCAGCAGTCGACTAGCCGCCACAGATACGCAGTATTTT. Translated, it gives CASSRLAATDTQYF.

This clonotype was detected many times. The chain has TRBV4-3 and TRBJ2-2, with D maybe TRBD2 (7 bases). Trimming stripped 1 base from V and 10 bases from J, with 13 bases between. Per the germline V gene, CDR1 is LGHNA and CDR2 is YSLEER. The CDR3 runs 14 residues. The CDR3 DNA reads TGCGCCAGCAGCCAAGTTAGGGGGGGCCAGGAGCTGTTTTTT. Amino acid sequence: CASSQVRGGQELFF.

This clonotype was seen many times. The CDR3 sequence: CASSQDGGRYDEQYF. The CDR3 DNA sequence: TGTGCCAGCAGCCAAGATGGGGGGCGGTACGACGAGCAGTACTTC. V usage is TRBV14 and J usage is TRBJ2-7; D may correspond to TRBD1 or TRBD2 (6 bases each). With 0 bases removed from V and 5 bases from J, the gap between germline ends came to 14 bases. This CDR3 region has 15 residues. The germline CDR1 and CDR2 sequences are SGHDN and FVKESK.

The V and J genes are TRBV5-4 and TRBJ2-7; D gene ambiguous. In germline, CDR1 is SGHNT, CDR2 YYREEE (reference sequence). Trimming left V 5 bases short and J 0 bases short, with 12 bases between. The CDR3 totals 14 residues. This CDR3 is CASSFGPDSYEQYF. Written as DNA, the CDR3 is TGTGCCAGCAGTTTCGGTCCCGACTCCTACGAGCAGTACTTC.

This clonotype was picked up a small number of times. The chain combines TRBV15 with TRBJ2-5; perhaps TRBD2 as D (5 bases). The germline V and J ends were trimmed by 0 bases and 2 bases, with 16 bases remaining between them. Germline CDR1 is LNHNV and CDR2 is YYDKDF (reference sequence). The CDR3 is made up of 17 amino acids. The CDR3 region is CATSRDPPGGPQETQYF. CDR3 nucleotide sequence: TGTGCCACCAGCAGAGATCCCCCGGGCGGGCCTCAAGAGACCCAGTACTTC. The full variable domain, completed using reference TRBV15 and TRBJ2-5, is DAMVIQNPRYQVTQFGKPVTLSCSQTLNHNVMYWYQQKSSQAPKLLFHYYDKDFNNEADTPDNFQSRRPNTSFCFLDIRSPGLGDTAMYLCATSRDPPGGPQETQYFGPGTRLLVL.

This clonotype was seen a handful of times. V usage is TRBV7-2 and J usage is TRBJ2-1; 8 bases line up with TRBD1. Germline trimming cut 5 bases from V and 1 base from J; bases unmatched to any gene: 4. Germline assignment: CDR1 SGHTA and CDR2 FQGNSA. The CDR3 covers 15 residues. CDR3 loop: CASSVGTGSYNEQFF. The DNA of the CDR3 is TGTGCCAGCAGCGTCGGGACAGGTTCCTACAATGAGCAGTTCTTC. Complete variable domain (other parts from reference TRBV7-2 and TRBJ2-1): GAGVSQSPSNKVTEKGKDVELRCDPISGHTALYWYRQSLGQGLEFLIYFQGNSAPDKSGLPSDRFSAERTGGSVSTLTIQRTQQEDSAVYLCASSVGTGSYNEQFFGPGTRLTVL.

V gene TRBV5-6 combines with J gene TRBJ2-7; TRBD1 aligns across 8 bases. Per the germline V gene, CDR1 is SGHDT and CDR2 is YYEEEE. The CDR3 runs to 11 residues. V dropped 4 bases and J dropped 7; count of bases not matched to a gene: 1. DNA for the CDR3: TGTGCCAGCAGCGGGACAGGAGAGCAGTACTTC. This sequence encodes CASSGTGEQYF.

This clonotype was seen many times. The rearrangement uses TRBV20-1 and TRBJ2-1, with a tentative D call TRBD2 (5 bases). Trimming took off 6 bases at V and 3 bases at J, with 15 bases between the two ends. There are 14 residues in the CDR3. The V gene's germline CDR1 is DFQATT and CDR2 SNEGSKA (reference sequence). The CDR3 bases are TGCAGTGCCGGAGGAGAGGGCCTCTACAATGAGCAGTTCTTC. Its protein product is CSAGGEGLYNEQFF.

The genes are TRBV7-2 and TRBJ2-3; TRBD2 matches at 7 bases. CDR3 length equals 14 residues. The germline CDR1 and CDR2 sequences are SGHTA and FQGNSA. V shed 3 bases, J shed 6 bases, and the junction held 6 bases outside the gene matches. CDR3 nucleotides: TGTGCCAGCAGCTTTTGGAGGGAGGGGGATACGCAGTATTTT. Translated: CASSFWREGDTQYF.

This clonotype was found many times. This sequence joins TRBV6-2 or TRBV6-3 and TRBJ2-1; TRBD2 matches 11 bases. Unmatched junction bases numbered 4, after V lost 5 bases and J lost 4 bases. The CDR3 loop spans 15 amino acids. CDR1 and CDR2 (germline): MNHEY, SVGEGT. Written as DNA, the CDR3 is TGTGCCAGCAGTACCGGGACTAGCGGTTACAATGAGCAGTTCTTC. This translates into CASSTGTSGYNEQFF.

The rearrangement joins TRBV4-3 to TRBJ2-7, with TRBD1 matching 7 bases. The CDR3 has 17 amino acids. With 4 bases clipped from V and 4 bases from J, the junction kept 16 bases outside the gene matches. The germline V gene encodes CDR1 LGHNA and CDR2 YSLEER. The CDR3 reads CASSPRAQRGQYYEQYF. CDR3 sequence (DNA): TGCGCCAGCAGCCCTAGAGCCCAGAGGGGACAGTATTACGAGCAGTACTTC.

Many counts were recorded for this clonotype. This chain links TRBV30 with TRBJ2-3; unclear D gene. The CDR3 runs 13 residues. Trimming shortened V by 2 bases and J by 0 bases, and 6 bases separated the two germline ends. Germline lookup yields CDR1 GTSNPN and CDR2 SVGIG (reference sequence). DNA of the CDR3: TGTGCCTGGAGTCGCCTAAGCACAGATACGCAGTATTTT. Amino acid sequence: CAWSRLSTDTQYF.

The table lists this clonotype with a few counts. This chain uses TRBV27 with TRBJ2-7; the D gene is possibly TRBD2 (6 bases). Germline V CDR1 and CDR2: MNHEY, SMNVEV (reference sequence). This CDR3 has 15 amino acids. V lost 5 bases, J lost 0 bases, and 14 bases lay in between. DNA for the CDR3: TGTGCCAGCAGTCTAAGCGGGCCCTACTCCTACGAGCAGTACTTC. Protein sequence: CASSLSGPYSYEQYF.